Listed here are 9 T cell receptor beta chains from one sample, sequenced in a study of blood T cells in healthy people across ages. A J-beta primer mix and a sample-barcoded 5' primer were used in a second PCR of roughly 6 to 12 cycles. MiXCR was run by TCRdb on the 5' RACE reads, yielding one entry per CDR3 protein. The data contain fewer than 800,000 distinct CDR3 sequences, about 30% of them seen just once; the ten biggest clones take up 15% to 17%. Sequenced input: blood. The receptors stem from an elderly woman in good health.

Many counts were recorded for this clonotype. The rearrangement joins TRBV6-2 or TRBV6-3 to TRBJ1-5; D is unresolved. CDR1 MNHEY and CDR2 SVGEGT come from the germline V gene. This CDR3 is built from 15 residues. The V gene lost 0 bases and the J gene lost 0 bases, with 6 bases spanning the gap. CDR3 loop: CASSYSGYSNQPQHF. For the CDR3, the DNA is TGTGCCAGCAGTTACTCGGGATATAGCAATCAGCCCCAGCATTTT.

This clonotype has ten or more counts. The chain joins TRBV7-8 to TRBJ2-1, with 9 nucleotides matching TRBD1. V lost 5 bases, J lost 6 bases, and 11 bases stayed unmatched. The germline gives CDR1 SGHVS, CDR2 FQNEAQ. This CDR3 has 16 amino acids. CDR3 sequence reads: CASSPSGQGLTNEQFF. The CDR3 DNA reads TGTGCCAGCAGCCCCTCCGGACAGGGGTTAACCAATGAGCAGTTCTTC.

In regard to this clonotype: It may be a read error: a sequence one base away is much more abundant. The chain employs TRBV19 and TRBJ2-1; D call uncertain. CDR1 is LNHDA and CDR2 is SQIVND in the germline V gene (reference sequence). The CDR3 loop spans 13 amino acids. The V gene lost 1 base and the J gene lost 6 bases, with 7 bases spanning the gap. The CDR3 loop reads CASSIAPGNEQFF. The CDR3 nucleotides are TGTGCCAGTAGTATAGCTCCCGGCAATGAGCAGTTCTTC.

At least ten counts were recorded for this clonotype. The genes are TRBV5-1 and TRBJ2-7, with D perhaps TRBD2 (7 bases). This CDR3 has 15 residues. Deletions cut 3 bases from V and 2 bases from J, with 15 bases between. Per the germline V gene, CDR1 is SGHRS and CDR2 is YFSETQ. The CDR3 spells CASSSSGGSAYEQYF. For the CDR3, the DNA is TGCGCCAGCAGCTCATCGGGGGGCTCAGCCTACGAGCAGTACTTC.

The chain joins TRBV29-1 to TRBJ2-2; no firm D call. V shed 5 bases and J shed 4 bases, with 5 bases lying between them. Germline V gives CDR1 SQVTM, CDR2 ANQGSEA. The CDR3 loop spans 11 amino acids. The CDR3 bases are TGCAGCGTTCGGATCACCGGGGAGCTGTTTTTT. It codes for CSVRITGELFF.

J is TRBJ2-7 and V is TRBV30, with 7 bases that match TRBD1. The length of the CDR3 is 14 residues. CDR1 and CDR2 from the germline V gene are GTSNPN and SVGIG (reference sequence). The junction had 11 bases not matched to a gene; V was cut back by 2 bases and J by 7 bases. CDR3 coding DNA: TGTGCCTGGAGTATTACAGGGGCCGGTTTAGAGCAGTACTTC. This translates into CAWSITGAGLEQYF.

This clonotype was picked up one time. One junction end does not reproduce the germline sequence, and a read error may be involved. The chain couples TRBV6-1 to TRBJ1-4; D gene unclear. The CDR3 is 14 amino acids. Germline V CDR1 and CDR2: MNHNS, SASEGT. The CDR3 coding sequence is TGTACCAGCAGTGAAGCGGTAAAGGGTGAAAAACTGTTTTTT. This sequence encodes CTSSEAVKGEKLFF.

At least ten counts were recorded for this clonotype. The chain recombines TRBV7-3 with TRBJ2-1; 12 bases agree with TRBD2. This CDR3 is 17 amino acids long. V lost 5 bases, J lost 9 bases, and 14 bases stayed unmatched. CDR1 SGHTA and CDR2 FQGTGA come from the germline V gene. The CDR3 protein is CASSPSPSSGGGSEQFF. For the CDR3, the DNA is TGTGCCAGCAGCCCCTCCCCTTCTAGCGGGGGGGGGAGTGAGCAGTTCTTC.

Ten or more counts support this clonotype. The chain employs TRBV7-9 and TRBJ1-4, with TRBD1 as a possible D gene (5 bases). Trimming stripped 4 bases from V and 8 bases from J, with 11 bases between. The germline V gene encodes CDR1 SEHNR and CDR2 FQNEAQ (reference sequence). This CDR3 is 13 amino acids long. The CDR3 sequence: CASSSAGLEKLFF. CDR3 coding DNA: TGTGCCAGCAGCTCCGCAGGGTTAGAAAAACTGTTTTTT.